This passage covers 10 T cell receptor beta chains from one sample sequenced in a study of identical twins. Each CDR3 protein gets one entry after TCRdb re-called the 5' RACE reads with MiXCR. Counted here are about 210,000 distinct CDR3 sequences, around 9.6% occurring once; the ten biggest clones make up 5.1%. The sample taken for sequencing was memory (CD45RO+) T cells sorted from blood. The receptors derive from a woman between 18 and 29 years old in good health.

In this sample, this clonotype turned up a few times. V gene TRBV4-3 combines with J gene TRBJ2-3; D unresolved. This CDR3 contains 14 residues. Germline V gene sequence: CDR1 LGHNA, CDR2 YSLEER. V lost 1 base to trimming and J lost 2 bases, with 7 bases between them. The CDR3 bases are TGCGCCAGCAGCCAAGCCTTGATCACAGATACGCAGTATTTT. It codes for CASSQALITDTQYF.

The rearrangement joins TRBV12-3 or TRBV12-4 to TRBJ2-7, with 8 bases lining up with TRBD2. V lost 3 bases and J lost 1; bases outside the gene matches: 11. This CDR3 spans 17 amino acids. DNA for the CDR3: TGTGCCAGCAGTTTGCCCTCGGGGGCGGGGGGTTCCTACGAGCAGTACTTC. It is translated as CASSLPSGAGGSYEQYF.

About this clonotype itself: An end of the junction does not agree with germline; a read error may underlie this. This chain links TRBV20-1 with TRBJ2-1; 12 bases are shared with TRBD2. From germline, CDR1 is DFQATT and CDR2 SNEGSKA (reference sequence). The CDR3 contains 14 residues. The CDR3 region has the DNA TGCAGCGCTAGCGGGGGGGCGGAATACAATGAGCAGTTCTTC. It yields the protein CSASGGAEYNEQFF.

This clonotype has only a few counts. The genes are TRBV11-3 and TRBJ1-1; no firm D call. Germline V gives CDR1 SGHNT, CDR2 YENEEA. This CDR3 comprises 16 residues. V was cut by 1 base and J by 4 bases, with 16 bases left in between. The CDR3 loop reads CASSLVGGGFATEAFF. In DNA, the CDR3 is TGTGCCAGCAGCTTAGTGGGCGGAGGGTTCGCCACTGAAGCTTTCTTT.

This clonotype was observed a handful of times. CDR3 DNA: TGCGCCAGCAGGTCCCTAGCGGGGGCTTTCGAGCAGTACTTC. Protein product: CASRSLAGAFEQYF. This chain links TRBV4-1 with TRBJ2-7; 10 nucleotides agree with TRBD2. From germline, CDR1 is MGHRA and CDR2 YSYEKL. The CDR3 contains 14 residues. V was pared by 6 bases and J by 6 bases, with 8 bases of the junction left unmatched.

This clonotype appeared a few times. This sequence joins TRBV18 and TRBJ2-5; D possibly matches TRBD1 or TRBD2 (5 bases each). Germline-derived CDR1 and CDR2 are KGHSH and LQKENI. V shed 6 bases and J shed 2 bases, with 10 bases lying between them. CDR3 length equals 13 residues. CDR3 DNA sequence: TGTGCCAGCTCGGGGACGGATCAAGAGACCCAGTACTTC. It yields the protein CASSGTDQETQYF.

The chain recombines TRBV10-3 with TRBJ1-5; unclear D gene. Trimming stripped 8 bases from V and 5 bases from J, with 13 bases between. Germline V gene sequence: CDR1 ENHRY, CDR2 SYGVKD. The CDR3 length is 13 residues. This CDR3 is CAIGSGGDQPQHF. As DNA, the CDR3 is TGTGCCATCGGGTCCGGCGGAGATCAGCCCCAGCATTTT.

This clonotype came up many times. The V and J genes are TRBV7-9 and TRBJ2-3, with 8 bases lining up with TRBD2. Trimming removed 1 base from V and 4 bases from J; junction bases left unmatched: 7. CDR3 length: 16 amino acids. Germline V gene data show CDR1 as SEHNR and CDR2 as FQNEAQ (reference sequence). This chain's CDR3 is CASSLVEAGVADTQYF. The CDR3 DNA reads TGTGCCAGCAGCTTAGTAGAAGCGGGAGTGGCAGATACGCAGTATTTT.

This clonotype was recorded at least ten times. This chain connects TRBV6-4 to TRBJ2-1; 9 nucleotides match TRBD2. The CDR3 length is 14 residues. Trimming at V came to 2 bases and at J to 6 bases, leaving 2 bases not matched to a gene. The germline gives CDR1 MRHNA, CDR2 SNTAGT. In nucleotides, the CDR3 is TGTGCCAGCAGTGACGGCGGGGGGGCCAATGAGCAGTTCTTC. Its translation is CASSDGGGANEQFF.

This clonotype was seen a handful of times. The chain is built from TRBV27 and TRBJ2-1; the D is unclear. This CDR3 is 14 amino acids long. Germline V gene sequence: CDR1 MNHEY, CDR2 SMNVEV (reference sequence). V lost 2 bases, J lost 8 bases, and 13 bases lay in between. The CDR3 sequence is CASSLGPRLDEQFF. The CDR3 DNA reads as TGTGCCAGCAGTTTAGGGCCAAGGCTGGATGAGCAGTTCTTC.